The 30 T cell receptor beta chains below all came from one sample that was sequenced in a study of blood T cell repertoires in COVID-19 (dated by TCRdb to the early 2020s). Libraries came from the immunoSEQ multiplex PCR assay. Here the immuneACCESS table is served through TCRdb, limited to in-frame sequences with V and J called. Missing clones are a known gap in these copies; in checked studies unresolved V genes cover under half, and the rest lacks a known reason. The sample includes around 110,000 clones, with just under 80% observed a single time. Around 16% of the sample rests with the top ten. Specimen: peripheral blood. Receptors originate from a man aged 60 to 75 with active or convalescent COVID-19.

The rearrangement uses TRBV28 and TRBJ1-4, with D maybe TRBD1 (6 bases). The CDR3 runs to 14 residues. V shed 4 bases and J shed 8 bases, with 14 bases lying between them. The germline V gene encodes CDR1 MDHEN and CDR2 SYDVKM. CDR3 in amino acids: CASSYGGRREKLFF. The CDR3 DNA reads TGTGCCAGCAGTTACGGGGGGCGCCGAGAAAAACTGTTTTTT.

This clone was counted a few times. V usage is TRBV5-1 and J usage is TRBJ1-4, with TRBD1 as a possible D gene (6 bases). V dropped 0 bases and J dropped 5 bases, with 11 bases sitting between them. The CDR3 covers 15 residues. Germline V CDR1 and CDR2: SGHRS, YFSETQ. The CDR3 nucleotides are TGCGCCAGCAGCTTGGCTGGACAGAGGAATGAAAAACTGTTTTTT. Translated: CASSLAGQRNEKLFF.

The V gene is TRBV10-3, the J gene TRBJ1-5; D not certain. The germline V gene encodes CDR1 ENHRY and CDR2 SYGVKD. The CDR3 has 13 amino acids. V gave up 6 bases and J gave up 4 bases, with 10 bases separating them. DNA for the CDR3: TGTGCCATCAGAAGCCCCGGGAATCAGCCCCAGCATTTT. Its translation: CAIRSPGNQPQHF.

This clone was recorded once. The J gene is TRBJ2-1, the V gene TRBV19; the match to TRBD2 covers 13 bases. With 6 bases clipped from V and 2 bases from J, the junction kept 7 bases outside the gene matches. This CDR3 comprises 17 residues. Germline-derived CDR1 and CDR2 are LNHDA and SQIVND (reference sequence). CDR3 sequence: CASSPGTSGTAYNEQFF. CDR3 in DNA: TGTGCCAGTAGCCCCGGGACTAGCGGGACGGCCTACAATGAGCAGTTCTTC.

CDR3 in amino acids: CASSLRPGLAISGQYF. The DNA of the CDR3 is TGTGCCAGCAGCTTACGTCCGGGACTAGCCATATCGGGGCAGTACTTC. V gene TRBV7-2 combines with J gene TRBJ2-7, with 9 bases identical to TRBD2. Trimming at V came to 2 bases and at J to 9 bases, leaving 14 bases not matched to a gene. The CDR3 consists of 16 residues. Germline V gene lookup returns CDR1 SGHTA and CDR2 FQGNSA.

This chain links TRBV11-1 with TRBJ2-7; 13 positions match TRBD2. The CDR3 extends over 16 amino acids. Germline V CDR1 and CDR2: SGHAT, FQDESV (reference sequence). V was pared by 5 bases and J by 3 bases, with 7 bases of the junction left unmatched. As DNA, the CDR3 is TGTGCCAGCAGCACCCGGACTAGCGGGAGACTCTACGAGCAGTACTTC. Translated, it gives CASSTRTSGRLYEQYF.

V is TRBV7-9 and J is TRBJ1-5; no clear D. Trimming pared 7 bases from V and 7 bases from J, leaving 14 bases between. CDR3 length: 13 residues. CDR1 SEHNR and CDR2 FQNEAQ come from the germline V gene (reference sequence). For the CDR3, the DNA is TGTGCCAGCACCATGACGGGAGAGCAGCCCCAGCATTTT. This encodes CASTMTGEQPQHF. Full variable domain (outside the CDR3, taken from reference TRBV7-9 and TRBJ1-5): DTGVSQNPRHKITKRGQNVTFRCDPISEHNRLYWYRQTLGQGPEFLTYFQNEAQLEKSRLLSDRFSAERPKGSFSTLEIQRTEQGDSAMYLCASTMTGEQPQHFGDGTRLSIL.

CDR3 amino acids: CASSFRGRGMNTEAFF. The DNA of the CDR3 is TGTGCCAGCAGTTTCAGGGGTCGAGGGATGAACACTGAAGCTTTCTTT. V usage is TRBV28 and J usage is TRBJ1-1, with D possibly matching TRBD1 (6 bases). This CDR3 region has 16 residues. The germline gives CDR1 MDHEN, CDR2 SYDVKM. Trimming removed 3 bases at V and 0 bases at J, with 14 bases between.

This chain joins TRBV28 and TRBJ1-1, with no clear D. Germline V CDR1 and CDR2: MDHEN, SYDVKM. The CDR3 sequence is 13 residues long. Trimming removed 2 bases from V and 4 bases from J, with 8 bases in between. The CDR3 nucleotides read TGTGCCAGCAGTTTAAAACTCGTCACTGAAGCTTTCTTT. It yields the protein CASSLKLVTEAFF.

V and J are TRBV7-2 and TRBJ2-1, with unresolved D. CDR1 SGHTA and CDR2 FQGNSA come from the germline V gene. Trimming pared 3 bases from V and 9 bases from J, leaving 12 bases between. CDR3 length: 13 amino acids. In nucleotides, the CDR3 is TGTGCCAGCAGCTTCTATGGAGATGGTGAGCAGTTCTTC. Translated: CASSFYGDGEQFF.

The rearrangement joins TRBV19 to TRBJ1-2, with TRBD1 matching over 9 bases. Per germline, CDR1 LNHDA and CDR2 SQIVND (reference sequence). This CDR3 comprises 15 residues. J lost 5 bases, V lost 6 bases, and 10 bases had no gene match. The DNA for the CDR3 is TGTGCCAGTAGGGAAACAGGGGGCGAGACATATGGCTACACCTTC. Its protein product is CASRETGGETYGYTF.

V and J are TRBV6-6 and TRBJ1-6; 7 bases line up with TRBD1. V trimming: 6 bases; J trimming: 8 bases; junction bases outside the gene matches: 4. The CDR3 runs 13 residues. Germline CDR1 is MNHNY and CDR2 is SVGAGI (reference sequence). The CDR3 reads CASRQGLDSPLHF. The CDR3 DNA reads TGTGCCAGCAGACAGGGGTTGGATTCACCCCTCCACTTT.

This clone was seen repeatedly, ten times or more. The CDR3: CASSEGEGGRPQHF. The CDR3 DNA follows: TGTGCCAGCAGTGAAGGGGAGGGCGGGCGGCCCCAGCATTTT. This rearrangement joins TRBV6-1 to TRBJ1-5; D unclear. The germline V and J ends were trimmed by 1 base and 9 bases, with 13 bases remaining between them. This CDR3 has 14 amino acids. From germline, CDR1 is MNHNS and CDR2 SASEGT.

The rearrangement joins TRBV4-3 to TRBJ2-1; D possibly corresponds to TRBD2 (5 bases). The V and J ends lost 2 bases and 7 bases respectively, with 6 bases between them. This CDR3 spans 12 amino acids. Germline loops: CDR1 LGHNA, CDR2 YSLEER. The CDR3 loop is CASSQWENEQFF. CDR3 coding DNA: TGCGCCAGCAGCCAATGGGAGAATGAGCAGTTCTTC.

Sample share makes this clone medium-sized (0.01 to 0.1%). The V and J genes are TRBV9 and TRBJ2-2; 8 positions agree with TRBD2. Germline V gives CDR1 SGDLS, CDR2 YYNGEE. Trimming removed 0 bases from V and 7 bases from J; junction bases left unmatched: 8. CDR3 size: 16 residues. The CDR3 spells CASSVDPGGPSGELFF. The CDR3 nucleotides read TGTGCCAGCAGCGTAGATCCGGGAGGGCCGAGCGGGGAGCTGTTTTTT.

The CDR3 DNA follows: TGTGCCTGGAGTGGGACAGGGCAAGGTGGCTACACCTTC. It translates to CAWSGTGQGGYTF. V usage is TRBV30 and J usage is TRBJ1-2; the match to TRBD1 covers 8 bases. This CDR3 is 13 amino acids long. The ends lost 1 base at V and 7 bases at J; junction bases unmatched: 5. CDR1 GTSNPN and CDR2 SVGIG come from the germline V gene (reference sequence).

In this sample, this clone turned up once. The chain carries TRBV7-2 and TRBJ2-7, with D possibly matching TRBD1 (5 bases). The CDR3 sequence is 13 residues long. The germline V and J ends were trimmed by 5 bases and 4 bases, with 12 bases remaining between them. Germline CDR1 reads SGHTA; CDR2 reads FQGNSA. The CDR3 protein is CASSQQGGYEQYF. CDR3 bases: TGTGCCAGCAGCCAGCAGGGTGGGTACGAGCAGTACTTC.

This chain joins TRBV5-1 and TRBJ2-5; 9 bases agree with TRBD2. This CDR3 has 13 amino acids. Germline CDR1 is SGHRS and CDR2 is YFSETQ. The junction had 4 bases not matched to a gene; V was cut back by 8 bases and J by 2 bases. In DNA, the CDR3 is TGCGCCAGTTCTAGCGGGGATCAAGAGACCCAGTACTTC. Translation: CASSSGDQETQYF. Full variable domain (missing parts from reference TRBV5-1 and TRBJ2-5): KAGVTQTPRYLIKTRGQQVTLSCSPISGHRSVSWYQQTPGQGLQFLFEYFSETQRNKGNFPGRFSGRQFSNSRSEMNVSTLELGDSALYLCASSSGDQETQYFGPGTRLLVL.

This chain connects TRBV3-1 (or the pseudogene TRBV3-2) to TRBJ2-7; tentatively, D is TRBD2 (6 bases). Germline loops: CDR1 LGHDT, CDR2 YNNKEL (reference sequence). The CDR3 contains 13 residues. The V end lost 3 bases, the J end lost 1 base, and 7 bases lay between the germline ends. CDR3 sequence reads: CASSHAGSYEQYF. The CDR3 nucleotides read TGTGCCAGCAGCCACGCGGGGTCCTACGAGCAGTACTTC.

The gene calls are TRBV6-5 and TRBJ2-7; TRBD2 matches at 8 bases. The CDR3 spans 14 residues. Germline V CDR1 and CDR2: MNHEY, SVGAGI. Germline trimming cut 5 bases from V and 8 bases from J; bases unmatched to any gene: 11. The CDR3, as DNA: TGTGCCAGCAGTCTACTAGCGGAACTTACGAAGCAGTACTTC. It codes for CASSLLAELTKQYF.

This chain uses TRBV6-1 with TRBJ2-5; 7 nucleotides agree with TRBD1. Germline V gene data show CDR1 as MNHNS and CDR2 as SASEGT. V gave up 2 bases and J gave up 4 bases; unmatched junction bases: 13. This CDR3 region has 17 residues. The CDR3 DNA reads as TGTGCCAGCAGTGAACCGTTCGCAGGGGGAACGAGAGAGACCCAGTACTTC. It specifies CASSEPFAGGTRETQYF.

This clone occurred once. The CDR3: CASSSGLQETQYF. The DNA for the CDR3 is TGTGCCAGCAGCTCGGGACTTCAAGAGACCCAGTACTTC. The rearrangement joins TRBV11-3 to TRBJ2-5; possibly TRBD2 for D (6 bases). V lost 4 bases and J 2 bases, leaving 8 bases between the germline ends. The CDR3 has 13 residues. CDR1 and CDR2 from the germline V gene are SGHNT and YENEEA.

This chain uses TRBV29-1 with TRBJ1-1; D call uncertain. The V gene's germline CDR1 is SQVTM and CDR2 ANQGSEA. The ends were cut back, 3 bases at V and 4 bases at J, with 21 bases in the middle. There are 16 residues in the CDR3. The CDR3 DNA reads as TGCAGCGTTGAGTTAGGCCTCTCGAGAGGCGTCACTGAAGCTTTCTTT. Translation: CSVELGLSRGVTEAFF.

The table lists this clone with a count of one. The chain couples TRBV18 to TRBJ2-3; 11 bases map to TRBD1. The V gene's germline CDR1 is KGHSH and CDR2 LQKENI. This CDR3 spans 15 amino acids. The V and J ends lost 0 bases and 5 bases, in that order; junction bases with no gene match: 1. CDR3 sequence reads: CASSPPGQGGDTQYF. The CDR3 coding sequence is TGTGCCAGCTCACCACCGGGACAGGGGGGAGATACGCAGTATTTT.

The chain links TRBV27 to TRBJ2-5; 7 bases map to TRBD1. Per the germline V gene, CDR1 is MNHEY and CDR2 is SMNVEV (reference sequence). The CDR3 extends over 13 amino acids. After removal of 6 bases from V and 5 bases from J, the junction contained 6 bases not matched to a gene. CDR3 amino acids: CASSRQGDETQYF. The CDR3 bases are TGTGCCAGCAGCCGACAGGGTGACGAGACCCAGTACTTC.

The V call is TRBV7-2, the J call TRBJ2-7, with a tentative D call TRBD1 (6 bases). Germline V gene lookup returns CDR1 SGHTA and CDR2 FQGNSA. V was trimmed by 1 base and J by 4 bases, leaving 17 bases between them. The CDR3 totals 16 residues. CDR3 sequence: CASSLGRRGSGYEQYF. CDR3 nucleotide sequence: TGTGCCAGCAGCTTAGGTCGTAGGGGGAGTGGGTACGAGCAGTACTTC.

The J gene is TRBJ1-5, the V gene TRBV27, with D possibly being TRBD1 (6 bases). V dropped 5 bases and J dropped 6 bases, with 17 bases sitting between them. The CDR3 contains 15 residues. Germline CDR1 MNHEY, CDR2 SMNVEV (reference sequence). In nucleotides, the CDR3 is TGTGCCAGCAGTCCTTATCGGGGGGACACTCAGCCCCAGCATTTT. It encodes CASSPYRGDTQPQHF.

The chain employs TRBV10-3 and TRBJ1-4, with D tentatively TRBD1 (6 bases). Per germline, CDR1 ENHRY and CDR2 SYGVKD. The length of the CDR3 is 14 residues. V lost 7 bases, J lost 4 bases, and 13 bases lay in between. The CDR3 bases are TGTGCCATCACCCCGGACAGTAATAATGAAAAACTGTTTTTT. Protein product: CAITPDSNNEKLFF.

This clone was observed a single time. This chain connects TRBV4-1 to TRBJ2-3; weak D call: TRBD1 (5 bases). The CDR3 sequence is 14 residues long. Germline CDR1 and CDR2: MGHRA and YSYEKL. Trimming pared 5 bases from V and 3 bases from J, leaving 12 bases between. CDR3 in amino acids: CASSTSTATDTQYF. As DNA, the CDR3 is TGCGCCAGCAGCACCTCGACAGCTACAGATACGCAGTATTTT.

The chain joins TRBV12-3 or TRBV12-4 to TRBJ1-3; possible D gene TRBD1, 6 bases. The CDR3 consists of 12 residues. The V gene lost 10 bases and the J gene lost 2 bases, with 9 bases spanning the gap. CDR3 in amino acids: CATQGTGNTIYF. CDR3 in DNA: TGTGCCACCCAGGGGACTGGAAACACCATATATTTT.